The rows below give T cell receptor beta chains drawn from one sample of a study of T cell responses to AZD1222 COVID-19 vaccine. Profiling relied on immunoSEQ multiplex PCR, and the TCRdb table lists in-frame clones only, not all of them. The data show 110,000 or so clones, approximately 90% seen once. The specimen was peripheral blood, collected on day 0 of AZD1222 vaccination. These receptors originate from an adult in good health. Both conserved end residues are part of each CDR3. D genes are given only for firm matches. Clone size is not always given. Where it is, it says once, few, many or a class for expanded clones.

NA	TRBV10-3	TRBJ2-1	TRBD1	CAMAPGQGGYEQFF	TGTGCCATGGCTCCGGGACAGGGGGGCTATGAGCAGTTCTTC
many	TRBV29-1	TRBJ2-1	TRBD2	CSVDGTSGRADEQFF	TGCAGCGTTGATGGGACTAGCGGGAGGGCCGATGAGCAGTTCTTC
NA	TRBV19	TRBJ1-1	NA	CASSTWRLTEAFF	TGTGCCAGTAGTACCTGGCGCCTCACTGAAGCTTTCTTT
NA	TRBV5-5	TRBJ1-5	TRBD1	CASSLGYFQGVNQPQHF	TGTGCCAGCAGCTTGGGATATTTCCAGGGGGTTAATCAGCCCCAGCATTTT
once	TRBV6-1	TRBJ2-1	TRBD1	CASSDQPTGPSYNEQFF	TGTGCCAGCAGTGACCAACCGACAGGGCCCTCCTACAATGAGCAGTTCTTC
once	TRBV29-1	TRBJ2-7	NA	CSVEIWGYEQYF	TGCAGCGTTGAGATATGGGGGTACGAGCAGTACTTC
NA	TRBV29-1	TRBJ2-1	NA	CSVGGGTYNEQFF	TGCAGCGTTGGGGGTGGGACCTACAATGAGCAGTTCTTC
NA	TRBV10-3	TRBJ2-1	TRBD2	CAISAGLAGPGNEQFF	TGTGCCATCAGTGCCGGACTAGCGGGGCCAGGCAATGAGCAGTTCTTC
NA	TRBV19	TRBJ2-7	TRBD2	CASSILSGGSYEQYF	TGTGCCAGTAGTATCTTATCGGGGGGCTCCTACGAGCAGTACTTC
once	TRBV19	TRBJ1-2	TRBD1	CASSYGQGTNYGYTF	TGTGCCAGTAGTTACGGACAGGGAACTAACTATGGCTACACCTTC
NA	TRBV5-1	TRBJ2-7	TRBD1	CASSPTSDRSSYEQYF	TGCGCCAGCAGCCCCACCTCGGACAGGAGCTCCTACGAGCAGTACTTC
NA	TRBV2	TRBJ2-1	NA	CASSESAREQFF	TGTGCCAGCAGTGAATCGGCTAGAGAGCAGTTCTTC
NA	TRBV28	TRBJ1-1	NA	CASRGAAGRNTEAFF	TGTGCCAGCAGGGGCGCGGCGGGCAGGAACACTGAAGCTTTCTTT
NA	TRBV5-4	TRBJ1-2	NA	CASRNAGGWIGYTF	TGTGCCAGCAGAAATGCCGGGGGGTGGATAGGCTACACCTTC
NA	TRBV29-1	TRBJ2-3	NA	CSVEEGFEHPTDTQYF	TGCAGCGTTGAAGAAGGATTTGAGCACCCCACAGATACGCAGTATTTT
NA	TRBV24-1	TRBJ2-3	NA	CATSSGFTDTQYF	TGTGCCACCAGTAGCGGTTTCACAGATACGCAGTATTTT
NA	TRBV6-4	TRBJ1-4	NA	CASSTDGGRKLFF	TGTGCCAGCAGTACCGACGGAGGGCGAAAACTGTTTTTT
NA	TRBV5-6	TRBJ1-1	NA	CASSLPQQNTEAFF	TGTGCCAGCAGCTTGCCACAGCAGAACACTGAAGCTTTCTTT
once	TRBV6-5	TRBJ2-5	NA	CASSSTKETQYF	TGTGCCAGCAGTTCAACAAAAGAGACCCAGTACTTC
once	TRBV7-2	TRBJ1-2	NA	CASSLALIENYGYTF	TGTGCCAGCAGCTTAGCCTTGATAGAAAACTATGGCTACACCTTC
NA	TRBV2	TRBJ1-3	NA	CASSREATSGNTIYF	TGTGCCAGCAGCCGAGAGGCCACCTCTGGAAACACCATATATTTT
NA	TRBV5-4	TRBJ2-3	NA	CASSAWTASTDTQYF	TGTGCCAGCAGCGCCTGGACGGCTAGCACAGATACGCAGTATTTT
NA	TRBV14	TRBJ2-5	TRBD2	CASSRGGTLQETQYF	TGTGCCAGCAGCCGGGGGGGGACCCTCCAAGAGACCCAGTACTTC
once	TRBV5-8	TRBJ2-7	NA	CASSLEPPSSYEQYF	TGTGCCAGCAGCCTTGAACCTCCAAGCTCCTACGAGCAGTACTTC
NA	TRBV13	TRBJ2-7	NA	CASSLFKGDYEQYF	TGTGCCAGCAGCTTATTCAAGGGAGACTACGAGCAGTACTTC
NA	TRBV6-5	TRBJ1-2	NA	CASRRTGTAIRGYTF	TGTGCCAGCAGAAGAACCGGGACGGCGATCCGAGGCTACACCTTC
NA	TRBV9	TRBJ1-4	NA	CASSLTGGDEKLFF	TGTGCCAGCAGCCTGACTGGGGGTGACGAAAAACTGTTTTTT
once	TRBV2	TRBJ1-5	TRBD1	CASSRDSSNQPQHF	TGTGCCAGCAGTAGGGACAGTAGCAATCAGCCCCAGCATTTT
NA	TRBV5-1	TRBJ1-1	NA	CASSPNEGSTEAFF	TGCGCCAGCAGCCCGAATGAGGGTAGCACTGAAGCTTTCTTT
NA	TRBV7-8	TRBJ2-3	NA	CASSRRDGRTDTQYF	TGTGCCAGCAGCCGAAGGGACGGCCGCACAGATACGCAGTATTTT
NA	TRBV4-3	TRBJ2-3	TRBD2	CASSQVGLAGTDTQYF	TGCGCCAGCAGCCAAGTGGGACTAGCGGGCACAGATACGCAGTATTTT
once	TRBV5-3	TRBJ1-2	NA	CARSPTNGPGGRGYTF	TGTGCCAGAAGCCCGACTAATGGACCGGGGGGACGTGGCTACACCTTC
once	TRBV3-1/TRBV3-2	TRBJ2-7	TRBD2	CASSQRLAGWYEQYF	TGTGCCAGCAGCCAAAGACTAGCGGGATGGTACGAGCAGTACTTC
NA	TRBV2	TRBJ1-2	NA	CASSKDGIYGYTF	TGTGCCAGCAGTAAGGACGGAATCTATGGCTACACCTTC
few	TRBV6-5	TRBJ1-2	NA	CASRPVGGYGYTF	TGTGCCAGCAGACCGGTCGGGGGTTATGGCTACACCTTC
NA	TRBV18	TRBJ1-5	TRBD1	CASSQGAGQPQHF	TGTGCCAGCTCACAGGGGGCTGGTCAGCCCCAGCATTTT
NA	TRBV29-1	TRBJ2-3	TRBD2	CSVELAGGSTDTQYF	TGCAGCGTTGAACTAGCGGGGGGATCCACAGATACGCAGTATTTT
NA	TRBV5-4	TRBJ1-1	NA	CASSLEGSGITEAFF	TGTGCCAGCAGCTTGGAGGGGAGCGGAATCACTGAAGCTTTCTTT
NA	TRBV7-2	TRBJ1-1	NA	CASSPQSDTEAFF	TGTGCCAGCAGTCCTCAAAGTGACACTGAAGCTTTCTTT
NA	TRBV3-1/TRBV3-2	TRBJ1-6	NA	CASSRGGSSNSPLYF	TGTGCCAGCAGCCGGGGGGGGAGTAGTAATTCACCCCTCTACTTT
NA	TRBV5-5	TRBJ2-7	NA	CASSPGTDEQYF	TGTGCCAGCAGTCCCGGGACGGACGAGCAGTACTTC
NA	TRBV23-1	TRBJ2-7	TRBD2	CASSHLAGLFPRVFPLYEQYF	TGCGCCAGCAGTCACTTAGCGGGGTTGTTTCCGAGGGTGTTCCCCCTTTACGAGCAGTACTTC